The present entry profiles one T cell receptor (beta chain) with its context. The antigen remains undetermined. The sample originates from a study of CD8+ T cells in alopecia areata. Study-wide results and limits: Patients shared TCRs less clearly than mice did, possibly for HLA-related reasons. Sequencing of scalp tissue also captures the resident alphabeta T cells of normal skin.

cDNA prepared by RNA extraction and subsequent reverse transcription served as the template for sequencing. This table comes from immunoSEQ multiplex PCR, and its TCRdb copy is limited to in-frame clones, with some not included. Of 180,000 or so clones listed, roughly 66% are singletons. Collected material from alopecia areata patients comprised lesional scalp punch biopsies and peripheral blood. PBMCs served as the source from which CD4+ and CD8+ T cells were sorted. Sample: CD8+ T cells sorted from blood, taken at week 0. This clonotype was sampled from a human donor with alopecia areata.

The CDR3 DNA reads as TGTGCCAGATTCGGGGACACAGATACGCAGTATTTT. The encoded protein is CARFGDTDTQYF. The chain uses TRBV2 and TRBJ2-3, with D perhaps matching TRBD2 (5 bases). CDR1 and CDR2 from the germline V gene are SNHLY and FYNNEI. The CDR3 is 12 residues long. Deletions cut 9 bases from V and 2 bases from J, with 9 bases between.